Shown below are 3 T cell receptor beta chains from a single sample sequenced in a study of CD8 T cells in Susac syndrome. It was with random hexamers that about 0.45 to 1 ug RNA was reverse transcribed. Using its own MiXCR run on the immunoSEQ multiplex PCR reads, TCRdb lists one record per CDR3 protein. The sample includes 110,000 or so distinct CDR3 sequences, around 94% of them seen just once. Material: CD4+ T cells from PBMCs. Receptor source: a human donor with multiple sclerosis.

The V and J genes are TRBV7-8 and TRBJ2-7, with D unresolved. Per the germline V gene, CDR1 is SGHVS and CDR2 is FQNEAQ. This CDR3 contains 15 residues. Trimming removed 6 bases from V and 0 bases from J, with 15 bases in between. Here the CDR3 reads CASSHDPIFSYEQYF. The CDR3 DNA follows: TGTGCCAGCAGTCACGATCCGATTTTCTCCTACGAGCAGTACTTC.

In DNA form, the CDR3 reads TGTGCCAGTAGTAGAGCGGGGGTTCTAGAGACCCAGTACTTC. It is translated as CASSRAGVLETQYF. The chain links TRBV19 to TRBJ2-5; 8 bases are shared with TRBD2. J gave up 4 bases and V 4 bases, and 5 bases lay outside the gene matches. The CDR3 length is 14 residues. The germline V gene has CDR1 LNHDA and CDR2 SQIVND (reference sequence).

The rearrangement uses TRBV18 and TRBJ1-5, with D uncertain. The V gene lost 5 bases and the J gene lost 0 bases, with 5 bases spanning the gap. This CDR3 comprises 13 residues. Germline V gene data show CDR1 as KGHSH and CDR2 as LQKENI. DNA of the CDR3: TGTGCCAGCTCAAAACATAGCAATCAGCCCCAGCATTTT. This sequence encodes CASSKHSNQPQHF.